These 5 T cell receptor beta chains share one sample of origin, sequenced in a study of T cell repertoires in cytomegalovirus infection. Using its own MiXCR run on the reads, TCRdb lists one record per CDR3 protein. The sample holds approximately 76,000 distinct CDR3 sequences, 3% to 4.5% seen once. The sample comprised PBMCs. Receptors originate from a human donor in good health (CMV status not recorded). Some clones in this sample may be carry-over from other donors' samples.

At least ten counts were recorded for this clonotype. The CDR3 protein is CASRGYRGPETQYF. In DNA, the CDR3 is TGTGCCAGCAGAGGTTACCGGGGTCCAGAGACCCAGTACTTC. The gene calls are TRBV7-2 and TRBJ2-5; TRBD2 is a possible D gene (5 bases). The CDR3 spans 14 residues. The V end was cut by 6 bases, the J end by 4 bases, with 15 bases between. Germline-derived CDR1 and CDR2 are SGHTA and FQGNSA.

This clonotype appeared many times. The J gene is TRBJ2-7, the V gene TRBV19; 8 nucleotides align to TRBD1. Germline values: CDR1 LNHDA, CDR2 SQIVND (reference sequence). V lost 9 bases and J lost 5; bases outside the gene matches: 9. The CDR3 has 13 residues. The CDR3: CASRRTGTHEQYF. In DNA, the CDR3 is TGTGCCAGCCGACGGACAGGGACTCACGAGCAGTACTTC.

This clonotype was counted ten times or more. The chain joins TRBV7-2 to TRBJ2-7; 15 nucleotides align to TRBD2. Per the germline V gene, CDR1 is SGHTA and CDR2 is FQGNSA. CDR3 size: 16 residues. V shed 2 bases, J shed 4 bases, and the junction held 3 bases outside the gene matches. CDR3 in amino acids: CASSLTGLAGGYEQYF. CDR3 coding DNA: TGTGCCAGCAGCTTAACGGGACTAGCGGGGGGTTACGAGCAGTACTTC.

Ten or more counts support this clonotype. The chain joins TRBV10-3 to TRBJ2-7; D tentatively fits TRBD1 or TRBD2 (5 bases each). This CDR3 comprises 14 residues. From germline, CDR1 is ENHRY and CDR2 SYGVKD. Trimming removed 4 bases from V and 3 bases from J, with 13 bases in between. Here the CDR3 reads CAISVGGDSYEQYF. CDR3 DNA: TGTGCCATCAGTGTTGGAGGAGACAGCTACGAGCAGTACTTC.

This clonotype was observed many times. The CDR3: CASRPVGSMNTEAFF. DNA of the CDR3: TGTGCCAGCAGGCCCGTGGGCAGTATGAACACTGAAGCTTTCTTT. The J gene is TRBJ1-1, the V gene TRBV6-2 or TRBV6-3; D is undetermined. This CDR3 contains 15 residues. Trimming stripped 6 bases from V and 0 bases from J, with 14 bases between. The germline CDR1 and CDR2 sequences are MNHEY and SVGEGT.